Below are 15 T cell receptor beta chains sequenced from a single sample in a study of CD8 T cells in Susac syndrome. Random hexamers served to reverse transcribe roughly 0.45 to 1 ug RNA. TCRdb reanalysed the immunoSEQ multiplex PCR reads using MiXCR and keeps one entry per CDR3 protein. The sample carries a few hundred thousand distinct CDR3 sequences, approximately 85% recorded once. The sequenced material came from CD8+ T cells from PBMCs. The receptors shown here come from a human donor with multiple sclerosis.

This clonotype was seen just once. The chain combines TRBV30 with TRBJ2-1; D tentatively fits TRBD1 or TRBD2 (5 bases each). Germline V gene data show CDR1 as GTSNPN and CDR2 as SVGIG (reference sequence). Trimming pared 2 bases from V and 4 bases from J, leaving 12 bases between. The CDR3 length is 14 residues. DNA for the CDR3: TGTGCCTGGAGTTGGGGCGGGCAATACAATGAGCAGTTCTTC. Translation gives CAWSWGGQYNEQFF. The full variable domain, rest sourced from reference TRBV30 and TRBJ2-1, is SQTIHQWPATLVQPVGSPLSLECTVEGTSNPNLYWYRQAAGRGLQLLFYSVGIGQISSEVPQNLSASRPQDRQFILSSKKLLLSDSGFYLCAWSWGGQYNEQFFGPGTRLTVL.

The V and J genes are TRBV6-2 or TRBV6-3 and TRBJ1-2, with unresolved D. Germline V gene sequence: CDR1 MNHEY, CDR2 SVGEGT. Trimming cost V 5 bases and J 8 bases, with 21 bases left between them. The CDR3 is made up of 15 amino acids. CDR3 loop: CASSPLDGYIVGYTF. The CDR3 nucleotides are TGTGCCAGCAGTCCATTGGACGGATATATTGTCGGCTACACCTTC.

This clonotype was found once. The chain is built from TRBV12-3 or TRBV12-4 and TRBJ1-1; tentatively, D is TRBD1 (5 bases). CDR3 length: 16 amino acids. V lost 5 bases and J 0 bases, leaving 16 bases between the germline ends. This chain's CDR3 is CASSPGRGALNTEAFF. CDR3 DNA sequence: TGTGCCAGCAGTCCGGGGAGAGGGGCGCTGAACACTGAAGCTTTCTTT.

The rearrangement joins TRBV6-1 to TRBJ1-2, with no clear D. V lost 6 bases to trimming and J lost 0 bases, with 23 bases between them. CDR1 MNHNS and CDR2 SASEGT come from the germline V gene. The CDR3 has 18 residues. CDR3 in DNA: TGTGCCAGCAGAGTGAAGAGGAATGGGCACCGAGCTAACTATGGCTACACCTTC. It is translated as CASRVKRNGHRANYGYTF.

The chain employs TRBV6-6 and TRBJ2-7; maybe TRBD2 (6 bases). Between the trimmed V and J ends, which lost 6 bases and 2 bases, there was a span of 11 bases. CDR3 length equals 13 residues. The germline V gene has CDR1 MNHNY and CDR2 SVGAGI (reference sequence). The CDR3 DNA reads TGTGCCAGCAGCATCTTAGCGGCCTACGAGCAGTACTTC. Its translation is CASSILAAYEQYF.

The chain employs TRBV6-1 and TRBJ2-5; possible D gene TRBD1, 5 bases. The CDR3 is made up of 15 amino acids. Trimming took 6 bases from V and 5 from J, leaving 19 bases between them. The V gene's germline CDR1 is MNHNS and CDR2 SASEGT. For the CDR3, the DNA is TGTGCCAGCAGCTCAGGCTGGGGCGGAGAGGAGACCCAGTACTTC. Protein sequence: CASSSGWGGEETQYF.

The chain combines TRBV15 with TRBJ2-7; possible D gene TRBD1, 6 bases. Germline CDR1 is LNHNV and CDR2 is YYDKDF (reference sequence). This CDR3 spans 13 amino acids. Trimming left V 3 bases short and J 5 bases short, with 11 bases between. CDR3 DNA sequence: TGTGCCACCAGCAGCAGGGGTTCGGACGAGCAGTACTTC. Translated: CATSSRGSDEQYF.

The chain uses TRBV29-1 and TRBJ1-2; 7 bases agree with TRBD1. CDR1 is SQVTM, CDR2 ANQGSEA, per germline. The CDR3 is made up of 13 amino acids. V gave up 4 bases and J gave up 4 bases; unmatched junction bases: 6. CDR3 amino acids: CSVGGQATYGYTF. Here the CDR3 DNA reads TGCAGCGTTGGTGGACAGGCCACCTATGGCTACACCTTC.

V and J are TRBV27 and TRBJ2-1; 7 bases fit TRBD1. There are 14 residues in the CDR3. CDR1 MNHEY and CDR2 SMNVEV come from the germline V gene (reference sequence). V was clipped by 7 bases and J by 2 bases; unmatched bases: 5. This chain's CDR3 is CASTGTAAYNEQFF. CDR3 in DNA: TGTGCCAGCACGGGGACAGCGGCCTACAATGAGCAGTTCTTC.

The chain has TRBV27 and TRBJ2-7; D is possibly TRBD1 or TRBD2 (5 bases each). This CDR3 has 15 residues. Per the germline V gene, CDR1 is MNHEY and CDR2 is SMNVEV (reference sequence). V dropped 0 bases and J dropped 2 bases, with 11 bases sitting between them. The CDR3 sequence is CASSLSGTGTYEQYF. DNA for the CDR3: TGTGCCAGCAGTTTATCCGGGACGGGCACCTACGAGCAGTACTTC.

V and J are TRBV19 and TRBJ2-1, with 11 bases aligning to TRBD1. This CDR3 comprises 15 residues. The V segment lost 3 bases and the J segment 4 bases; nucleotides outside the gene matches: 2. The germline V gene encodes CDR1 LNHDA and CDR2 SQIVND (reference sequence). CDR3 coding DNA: TGTGCCAGTAGTATCGGGACAGGGGGATACAATGAGCAGTTCTTC. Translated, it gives CASSIGTGGYNEQFF. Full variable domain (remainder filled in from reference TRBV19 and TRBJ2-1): DGGITQSPKYLFRKEGQNVTLSCEQNLNHDAMYWYRQDPGQGLRLIYYSQIVNDFQKGDIAEGYSVSREKKESFPLTVTSAQKNPTAFYLCASSIGTGGYNEQFFGPGTRLTVL.

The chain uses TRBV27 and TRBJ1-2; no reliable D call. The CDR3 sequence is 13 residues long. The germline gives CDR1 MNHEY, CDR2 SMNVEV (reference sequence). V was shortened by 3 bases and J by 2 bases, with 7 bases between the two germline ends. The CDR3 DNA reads TGTGCCAGCAGTTTTGCCCCGAACTATGGCTACACCTTC. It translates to CASSFAPNYGYTF.

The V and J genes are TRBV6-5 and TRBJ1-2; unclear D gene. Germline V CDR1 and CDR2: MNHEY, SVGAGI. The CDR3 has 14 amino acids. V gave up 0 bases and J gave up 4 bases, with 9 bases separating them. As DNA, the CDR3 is TGTGCCAGCAGTTACTCTACCGCTGCCTATGGCTACACCTTC. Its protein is CASSYSTAAYGYTF.

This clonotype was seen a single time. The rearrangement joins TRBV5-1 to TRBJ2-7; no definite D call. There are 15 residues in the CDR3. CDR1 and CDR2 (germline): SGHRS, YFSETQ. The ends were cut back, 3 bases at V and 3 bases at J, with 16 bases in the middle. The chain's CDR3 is CASSSKVNLDYEQYF. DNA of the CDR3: TGCGCCAGCAGCTCAAAGGTGAATCTAGACTACGAGCAGTACTTC.

CDR3 sequence (DNA): TGTGCCAGCAGCAATCCCGGAGGCGGGGGCTACGAGCAGTACTTC. Translation: CASSNPGGGGYEQYF. The rearrangement links TRBV7-8 to TRBJ2-7; 7 nucleotides match TRBD2. This CDR3 is 15 amino acids long. The germline V gene encodes CDR1 SGHVS and CDR2 FQNEAQ. Trimming at V came to 5 bases and at J to 3 bases, leaving 10 bases not matched to a gene.